This passage covers 18 T cell receptor beta chains from one sample sequenced in a study of cytomegalovirus exposure and HLA in healthy donors. The PCR was carried out with 60 Vbeta primers and 13 Jbeta primers. Here immunoSEQ multiplex PCR was the method, and the copy in TCRdb shows in-frame clones only, minus some. This table has some 150,000 clones, around 78% appearing once. The specimen sequenced was PBMCs. These receptors came from a man between 40 and 49 years old in good health and CMV-seronegative.

The chain couples TRBV29-1 to TRBJ2-5, with 7 bases identical to TRBD1. The trim removed 6 bases at V and 2 bases at J, leaving 6 bases unmatched. Germline V gene data show CDR1 as SQVTM and CDR2 as ANQGSEA. The CDR3 totals 13 residues. The CDR3 is CSVLTGQQETQYF. The DNA for the CDR3 is TGCAGCGTCCTGACAGGGCAGCAAGAGACCCAGTACTTC.

This chain joins TRBV14 and TRBJ2-5, with D tentatively TRBD2 (6 bases). The CDR3 totals 16 residues. Trimming took off 5 bases at V and 5 bases at J, with 21 bases between the two ends. CDR1 is SGHDN, CDR2 FVKESK, per germline. The CDR3 region has the DNA TGTGCCAGCAGCGAACAGCCAGCGGGCGTCGGGGAGACCCAGTACTTC. The encoded protein is CASSEQPAGVGETQYF.

The chain couples TRBV4-2 to TRBJ1-2; TRBD1 might be the D (5 bases). Between the trimmed V and J ends, which lost 1 base and 3 bases, there was a span of 6 bases. CDR3 length equals 13 residues. Germline V gene lookup returns CDR1 LGHNA and CDR2 YNFKEQ. The DNA for the CDR3 is TGTGCCAGCAGCCAAGGACAGTACTATGGCTACACCTTC. This gives the protein CASSQGQYYGYTF.

The chain carries TRBV5-5 and TRBJ2-3; D might be TRBD2 (6 bases). V was clipped by 1 base and J by 2 bases, with 17 bases between them. CDR3 length: 17 amino acids. From germline, CDR1 is SGHKS and CDR2 YYEKEE (reference sequence). The CDR3 DNA follows: TGTGCCAGCAGCTTGTACCGCGGGCGGGACCTCACAGATACGCAGTATTTT. It translates to CASSLYRGRDLTDTQYF.

The chain carries TRBV7-2 and TRBJ2-7; 10 bases map to TRBD2. The CDR3 extends over 15 amino acids. Germline values: CDR1 SGHTA, CDR2 FQGNSA. V lost 3 bases and J lost 4; bases outside the gene matches: 6. This CDR3 is CASSLEREGQYEQYF. The CDR3 DNA follows: TGTGCCAGCAGCTTGGAGCGGGAGGGCCAATACGAGCAGTACTTC.

The V call is TRBV7-9, the J call TRBJ2-3; 7 bases match TRBD2. This CDR3 has 15 residues. Germline V gene lookup returns CDR1 SEHNR and CDR2 FQNEAQ (reference sequence). Unmatched junction bases numbered 5, after V lost 4 bases and J lost 1 base. The chain's CDR3 is CASSSVAGGTDTQYF. The CDR3 DNA reads as TGTGCCAGCAGCTCAGTCGCGGGGGGCACAGATACGCAGTATTTT.

This clone was seen a few times. The CDR3 region has the DNA TGCAGCGTTGCCGGACAGGTTAACAATGAGCAGTTCTTC. Translation gives CSVAGQVNNEQFF. The rearrangement links TRBV29-1 to TRBJ2-1; 7 nucleotides line up with TRBD1. This CDR3 region has 13 residues. Germline CDR1 SQVTM, CDR2 ANQGSEA. V trimming: 4 bases; J trimming: 5 bases; junction bases outside the gene matches: 5.

The genes are TRBV6-5 and TRBJ2-5, with D possibly TRBD2 on 5 matching bases. CDR1 is MNHEY and CDR2 is SVGAGI in the germline V gene. The CDR3 covers 14 residues. The V end lost 7 bases, the J end lost 5 bases, and 17 bases lay between the germline ends. CDR3 DNA: TGTGCCAGCAAAATAACCGGGGAACGGGAGACCCAGTACTTC. Its protein is CASKITGERETQYF.

The chain combines TRBV19 with TRBJ2-5; D may be TRBD1 (6 bases). CDR1 is LNHDA, CDR2 SQIVND, per germline (reference sequence). V lost 6 bases to trimming and J lost 2 bases, with 19 bases between them. The CDR3 runs 16 residues. CDR3 nucleotide sequence: TGTGCCAGTAGCCCATTCCCGGGACAACCACAAGAGACCCAGTACTTC. Residues: CASSPFPGQPQETQYF. Full variable domain (remainder filled in from reference TRBV19 and TRBJ2-5): DGGITQSPKYLFRKEGQNVTLSCEQNLNHDAMYWYRQDPGQGLRLIYYSQIVNDFQKGDIAEGYSVSREKKESFPLTVTSAQKNPTAFYLCASSPFPGQPQETQYFGPGTRLLVL.

A few counts support this clone. The chain has TRBV5-8 and TRBJ1-5; D not certain. The CDR3 loop spans 15 amino acids. Germline lookup yields CDR1 SGHTS and CDR2 YDEGEE. V shed 3 bases and J shed 0 bases, with 10 bases lying between them. CDR3 nucleotides: TGTGCCAGCAGCTCCGGGTCCGATAGCAATCAGCCCCAGCATTTT. This codes for CASSSGSDSNQPQHF.

This chain joins TRBV7-9 and TRBJ1-2, with TRBD1 identical over 7 bases. The J segment lost 8 bases and the V segment lost 5 bases, leaving 14 bases of the junction unmatched. Germline V gene data show CDR1 as SEHNR and CDR2 as FQNEAQ (reference sequence). This CDR3 spans 15 amino acids. CDR3 sequence reads: CASSQALTGQSGYTF. The DNA for the CDR3 is TGTGCCAGCAGCCAAGCGTTGACAGGGCAAAGCGGCTACACCTTC.

The genes are TRBV9 and TRBJ2-5; TRBD2 agrees at 9 bases. The CDR3 spans 16 residues. Per germline, CDR1 SGDLS and CDR2 YYNGEE. V was pared by 4 bases and J by 0 bases, with 7 bases of the junction left unmatched. The CDR3 here is CASSPRRLADQETQYF. The DNA of the CDR3 is TGTGCCAGCAGCCCGAGGAGACTAGCGGACCAAGAGACCCAGTACTTC.

The chain is built from TRBV7-2 and TRBJ2-7; 7 bases map to TRBD2. CDR1 SGHTA and CDR2 FQGNSA come from the germline V gene. The CDR3 has 14 amino acids. The V segment lost 3 bases and the J segment 0 bases; nucleotides outside the gene matches: 2. This CDR3 reads CASSLGLYSYEQYF. CDR3 nucleotides: TGTGCCAGCAGCTTGGGACTATACTCCTACGAGCAGTACTTC. The full variable domain, in which reference TRBV7-2 and TRBJ2-7 provide the parts outside the CDR3, is GAGVSQSPSNKVTEKGKDVELRCDPISGHTALYWYRQSLGQGLEFLIYFQGNSAPDKSGLPSDRFSAERTGGSVSTLTIQRTQQEDSAVYLCASSLGLYSYEQYFGPGTRLTVT.

The chain joins TRBV11-2 to TRBJ2-7; D unresolved. V was cut by 1 base and J by 0 bases, with 7 bases left in between. CDR3 length equals 14 residues. Germline V gene lookup returns CDR1 SGHAT and CDR2 FQNNGV. The CDR3 DNA follows: TGTGCCAGCAGCTTAGGTTCGGGCTCCTACGAGCAGTACTTC. This translates into CASSLGSGSYEQYF.

The chain employs TRBV2 and TRBJ2-3; 11 bases agree with TRBD2. V shed 6 bases, J shed 3 bases, and the junction held 5 bases outside the gene matches. CDR1 and CDR2 (germline): SNHLY, FYNNEI. CDR3 length: 15 amino acids. The CDR3 DNA follows: TGTGCCAGCAGCGCTAGCGGGAGGATAACAGATACGCAGTATTTT. It codes for CASSASGRITDTQYF.

The chain couples TRBV5-4 to TRBJ2-2; D ambiguous. The CDR3 spans 13 residues. With 4 bases removed from V and 1 base from J, the gap between germline ends came to 5 bases. Germline CDR1 and CDR2: SGHNT and YYREEE (reference sequence). In DNA form, the CDR3 reads TGTGCCAGCAGCATCAAGAACACCGGGGAGCTGTTTTTT. Translated: CASSIKNTGELFF.

The sample holds one count of this clone. The chain links TRBV7-8 to TRBJ2-1, with D perhaps TRBD2 (5 bases). Germline V CDR1 and CDR2: SGHVS, FQNEAQ. V lost 0 bases, J lost 3 bases, and 9 bases lay in between. The CDR3 has 15 residues. The CDR3 is CASSLAGGLYNEQFF. The CDR3 region has the DNA TGTGCCAGCAGCTTAGCTGGAGGCCTCTACAATGAGCAGTTCTTC.

This chain's CDR3 is CASSLRASGGPNNEQFF. In DNA form, the CDR3 reads TGCGCCAGCAGCTTGCGGGCTAGCGGGGGGCCTAACAATGAGCAGTTCTTC. This chain uses TRBV5-1 with TRBJ2-1, with 11 bases fitting TRBD2. Per the germline V gene, CDR1 is SGHRS and CDR2 is YFSETQ. With V trimmed by 1 base and J by 5 bases, 8 bases remained unmatched. This CDR3 has 17 residues.